These T cell receptor beta chains were read from a single sample in a study of cytomegalovirus exposure and HLA in healthy donors. Only in-frame clones appear in the TCRdb table, and some are missing; sequencing was by immunoSEQ multiplex PCR. The sample lists 240,000 or so clones, 82% occurring once. Sequences were obtained from PBMCs. These receptors all stem from a woman in her forties in good health and CMV-seropositive. Each CDR3 is given with its conserved first and last residue. A D gene is named only where the DNA matches it firmly. Some rows have no size entry. The others give once, few or many, or a class for an expanded clone.

abundance,v_gene,len,d_gene,j_gene,CDR3nt,CDR3aa
-,TRBV9,15,-,TRBJ2-1,TGTGCCAGCAGCCTCGCCGGTGGAGCCTACAATGAGCAGTTCTTC,CASSLAGGAYNEQFF
-,TRBV18,14,-,TRBJ2-5,TGTGCCAGCTCACCACGGGGCGGGGAAGAGACCCAGTACTTC,CASSPRGGEETQYF
-,TRBV30,13,TRBD1,TRBJ1-5,TGTGCCTGGGACAGGGGGTATAATCAGCCCCAGCATTTT,CAWDRGYNQPQHF
-,TRBV30,15,TRBD2,TRBJ2-7,TGTGCCTGGAGCAGTGGACTAGCGGGTAGGGCGGGGCAGTACTTC,CAWSSGLAGRAGQYF
-,TRBV6-6,16,-,TRBJ2-5,TGTGCCAGCATGTTAGACCTAGCGTCGGGGCTTGAGACCCAGTACTTC,CASMLDLASGLETQYF
once,TRBV19,13,-,TRBJ2-2,TGTGCCAGTAAGGACATCAAGGGCGGGGAGCTGTTTTTT,CASKDIKGGELFF
-,TRBV14,16,TRBD1,TRBJ2-3,TGTGCCAGCAGCCGTCTCCGGGACAGCAGCACAGATACGCAGTATTTT,CASSRLRDSSTDTQYF
-,TRBV5-6,15,-,TRBJ1-2,TGTGCCAGCAGCTCCAGCGTCCTACCATTCTATGGCTACACCTTC,CASSSSVLPFYGYTF
once,TRBV30,15,-,TRBJ2-2,TGTGCCTGGAGTATAGGAGGGGTCAACACCGGGGAGCTGTTTTTT,CAWSIGGVNTGELFF
once,TRBV5-6,17,TRBD2,TRBJ2-1,TGTGCCAGCAGCTTACCGGGACTAGCGGGAGGTTTCGATGAGCAGTTCTTC,CASSLPGLAGGFDEQFF
-,TRBV30,14,TRBD2,TRBJ2-3,TGTGCCTCGAGCGGGAGATCTGGCACAGATACGCAGTATTTT,CASSGRSGTDTQYF
few,TRBV10-3,16,TRBD1,TRBJ1-3,TGTGCCATCAGTGTCGGGCAGGGGGTTTACGGAAACACCATATATTTT,CAISVGQGVYGNTIYF
-,TRBV4-2,15,-,TRBJ1-5,TGTGCCAGCAGCCAAGATGGACAGTTCAATCAGCCCCAGCATTTT,CASSQDGQFNQPQHF
-,TRBV5-6,15,-,TRBJ1-5,TGTGCCAGCAGCTATTCCCCGGGGGGCAATCAGCCCCAGCATTTT,CASSYSPGGNQPQHF
-,TRBV10-3,13,-,TRBJ1-1,TGTGCCATCAGTGAGTCCATGAACACTGAAGCTTTCTTT,CAISESMNTEAFF
few,TRBV12-5,16,-,TRBJ1-1,TGTGCTAGTGGTTTGGTAGTGGGGGCGCCGAACACTGAAGCTTTCTTT,CASGLVVGAPNTEAFF
-,TRBV27,13,TRBD1,TRBJ1-1,TGTGCCAGCAGTTTTAGGACAGGAACTGAAGCTTTCTTT,CASSFRTGTEAFF
-,TRBV13,13,-,TRBJ2-7,TGTGCCAGCAGCCAGACAAACTCCTACGAGCAGTACTTC,CASSQTNSYEQYF
-,TRBV9,14,-,TRBJ1-1,TGTGCCAGCAGCGTAGCGGGGGGATCCACCGAAGCTTTCTTT,CASSVAGGSTEAFF
-,TRBV6-4,15,-,TRBJ1-2,TGTGCCAGCAGGGCGGACGGCGGAGGTGACTATGGCTACACCTTC,CASRADGGGDYGYTF
-,TRBV27,15,-,TRBJ1-3,TGTGCCAGCAGTTTCCGGGGGGCCTATGGAAACACCATATATTTT,CASSFRGAYGNTIYF
-,TRBV18,15,-,TRBJ2-1,TGTGCCAGCTCACCAACCGCAGGGACCTACAATGAGCAGTTCTTC,CASSPTAGTYNEQFF
-,TRBV19,15,TRBD1,TRBJ1-6,TGTGCCAGTAGTACAACGACAGGGCTCGGTTCACCCCTCCACTTT,CASSTTTGLGSPLHF
-,TRBV5-4,14,TRBD2,TRBJ2-5,TGTGCCAGCAGCTCCAGAGGGGAGGGAGAGACCCAGTACTTC,CASSSRGEGETQYF
-,TRBV18,13,-,TRBJ2-5,TGTGCCAGCTCACCGTCGGGCCAAGAGACCCAGTACTTC,CASSPSGQETQYF
-,TRBV18,14,-,TRBJ2-2,TGTGCCAGCTCACCCATCAGGGACACCGGGGAGCTGTTTTTT,CASSPIRDTGELFF
-,TRBV7-3,14,TRBD1,TRBJ1-3,TGTGCCAGCAGCTTGACAGGGTCTGGAAACACCATATATTTT,CASSLTGSGNTIYF
-,TRBV7-9,15,TRBD2,TRBJ2-1,TGTGCCAGCAGCTCCGGGACTAGCGGGGGTAATGAGCAGTTCTTC,CASSSGTSGGNEQFF
-,TRBV5-1,15,TRBD2,TRBJ2-2,TGCGCCAGCAGAGAGAGCGGGAGGGCGAATGGGGAGCTGTTTTTT,CASRESGRANGELFF
-,TRBV7-2,15,-,TRBJ1-1,TGTGCCAGCACCCTTAGTAACGCCCGGGACACTGAAGCTTTCTTT,CASTLSNARDTEAFF
once,TRBV30,13,-,TRBJ1-1,TGTGCCTGGCGCTCGACAGGGAACACTGAAGCTTTCTTT,CAWRSTGNTEAFF
-,TRBV15,20,-,TRBJ2-3,TGTGCCACCAGCAGAGACCCCCGATTGAGTGGGAGAAGACCCACAGATACGCAGTATTTT,CATSRDPRLSGRRPTDTQYF
once,TRBV27,15,-,TRBJ1-1,TGTGCCAGCACCCCCGCCGGGGGCGGGAGCACTGAAGCTTTCTTT,CASTPAGGGSTEAFF
once,TRBV4-2,16,-,TRBJ1-5,TGTGCCAGCAGCCAAGATTTTAGGGGGGGCGATCAGCCCCAGCATTTT,CASSQDFRGGDQPQHF
-,TRBV9,14,-,TRBJ1-5,TGTGCCAGCAGCGTCGAGGATGGCAATCAGCCCCAGCATTTT,CASSVEDGNQPQHF
-,TRBV28,15,TRBD1,TRBJ1-1,TGTGCCACCCACCAGAGGGACAGGGGGAACACTGAAGCTTTCTTT,CATHQRDRGNTEAFF
-,TRBV21-1,16,-,TRBJ1-3,TGTGCCAGCAGTGGACAGGTGCGCGACTCTGGAAACACCATATATTTT,CASSGQVRDSGNTIYF
-,TRBV30,13,-,TRBJ1-2,TGTGCCTGGAGCCCGGACAGACACTATGGCTACACCTTC,CAWSPDRHYGYTF
-,TRBV5-4,13,-,TRBJ2-3,TGTGCCAGCAGCGAGGAGGCGGGAGATACGCAGTATTTT,CASSEEAGDTQYF
-,TRBV7-2,15,TRBD1,TRBJ1-2,TGTGCCAGCACCGTAGGACAGGGGGAGAACTATGGCTACACCTTC,CASTVGQGENYGYTF
-,TRBV6-6,14,-,TRBJ1-5,TGTGCCAGCAGCATCGGACAGTCGAGTGGGCCCCAGCATTTT,CASSIGQSSGPQHF
-,TRBV7-2,14,TRBD1,TRBJ1-2,TGTGCCAGCAGTTTGGGACAGAGAGTCTATGGCTACACCTTC,CASSLGQRVYGYTF
few,TRBV25-1,13,TRBD2,TRBJ2-4,TGTGCCAGCACGGAGGCGGGAGCAAACATTCAGTACTTC,CASTEAGANIQYF
-,TRBV6-5,15,TRBD2,TRBJ2-1,TGTGCCAGCAGTCTAGCGGGAGTGGTCCTCAATGAGCAGTTCTTC,CASSLAGVVLNEQFF
-,TRBV27,14,-,TRBJ1-2,TGTGCCAGCAGTTTAAAGCCGGGATACTATGGCTACACCTTC,CASSLKPGYYGYTF
-,TRBV5-1,16,TRBD1,TRBJ2-2,TGCGCCAGCAGCGTTACAGGGGGCGCGAACACCGGGGAGCTGTTTTTT,CASSVTGGANTGELFF
-,TRBV7-9,15,-,TRBJ1-2,TGTGCCAGCAGCTTAGAATCCGGCCCGGGGAATGGCTACACCTTC,CASSLESGPGNGYTF
-,TRBV5-4,17,TRBD1,TRBJ1-3,TGTGCCAGCAGCTTACCCCCGGGACAGGGTTCTGGAAACACCATATATTTT,CASSLPPGQGSGNTIYF
-,TRBV2,18,TRBD1,TRBJ2-7,TGTGCCAGCAGTGAAGCGGAAATGTGGACAGGGTCTACCTATGAGCAGTACTTC,CASSEAEMWTGSTYEQYF
-,TRBV5-1,14,-,TRBJ1-5,TGCGCCAGCAGCCTGGGGGTGTCGGGTGGGCCCCAGCATTTT,CASSLGVSGGPQHF
-,TRBV7-9,13,-,TRBJ2-7,TGTGCCAGCAGCCACTCTCCCCCCGCCGAGCAGTACTTC,CASSHSPPAEQYF
-,TRBV14,16,-,TRBJ2-1,TGTGCCAGCAGCCGGCTATTAGGGAGCGGAGGGAGTGAGCAGTTCTTC,CASSRLLGSGGSEQFF
-,TRBV27,14,TRBD1,TRBJ1-6,TGTGCCTGCGGCCAGGGGGTTAATAATTCACCCCTCCACTTT,CACGQGVNNSPLHF
-,TRBV5-6,12,TRBD2,TRBJ2-4,TGTGCCAGCAGCCCGGGGGGAAACATTCAGTACTTC,CASSPGGNIQYF
-,TRBV6-4,13,TRBD1,TRBJ2-1,TGTGCCAGCAGTCCGGACAGGTACAATGAGCAGTTCTTC,CASSPDRYNEQFF